The clone carrying this T cell receptor beta chain turned up a few times. It was patients with CD8+CD57+ cell expansion by flow cytometry who were chosen for sequencing. Patients were treatment-naive when blood was sampled. The ends were cut back, 1 base at V and 0 bases at J, with 7 bases in the middle. The CDR3 covers 15 residues. CDR1 SNHLY and CDR2 FYNNEI come from the germline V gene. CDR3 and TCR beta VDJ profiling relied on a genomic DNA template. MiXCR, run by TCRdb on the reads, gives a single entry per CDR3 protein. The sample has a few hundred thousand distinct CDR3 sequences, 40% to 60% seen once. The source of the sample is a study of CD8+CD57+ T cells in acquired aplastic anemia.

Material for sequencing was sorted CD4+, CD8+, or CD8+CD57+ T cells (not recorded which) from PBMCs. This rearrangement joins TRBV2 to TRBJ2-1; D call uncertain. This receptor was identified in a human donor with aplastic anemia. This CDR3 reads CASSEEANSYNEQFF. For the CDR3, the DNA is TGTGCCAGCAGTGAAGAGGCGAACTCCTACAATGAGCAGTTCTTC.